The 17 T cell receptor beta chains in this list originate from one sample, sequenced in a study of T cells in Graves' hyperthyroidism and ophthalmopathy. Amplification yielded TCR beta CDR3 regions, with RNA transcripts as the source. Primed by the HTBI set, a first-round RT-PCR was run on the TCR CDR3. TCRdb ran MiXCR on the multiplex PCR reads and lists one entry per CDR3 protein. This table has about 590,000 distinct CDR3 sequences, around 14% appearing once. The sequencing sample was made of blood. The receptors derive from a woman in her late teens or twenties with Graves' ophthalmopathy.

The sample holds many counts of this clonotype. CDR3 bases: TGTGCCAGCATCCGGGGCAGGGGGCCCTACGAGCAGTACTTC. Its translation: CASIRGRGPYEQYF. V and J are TRBV28 and TRBJ2-7; 8 bases agree with TRBD1. This CDR3 is built from 14 residues. Germline V gives CDR1 MDHEN, CDR2 SYDVKM. V gave up 7 bases and J gave up 2 bases; unmatched junction bases: 7.

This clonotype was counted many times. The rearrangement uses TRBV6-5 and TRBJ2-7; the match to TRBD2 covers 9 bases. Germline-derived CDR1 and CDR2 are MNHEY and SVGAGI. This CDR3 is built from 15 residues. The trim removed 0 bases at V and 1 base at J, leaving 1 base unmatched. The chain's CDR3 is CASSYSSGRSYEQYF. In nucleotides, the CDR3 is TGTGCCAGCAGTTACTCGAGCGGGAGGTCCTACGAGCAGTACTTC.

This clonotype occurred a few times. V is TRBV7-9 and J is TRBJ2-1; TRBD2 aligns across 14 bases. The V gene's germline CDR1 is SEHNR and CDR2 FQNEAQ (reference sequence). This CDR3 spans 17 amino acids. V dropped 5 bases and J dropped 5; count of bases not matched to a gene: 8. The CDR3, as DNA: TGTGCCAGCAGCATCGGACTAGCGGGAGGTTTCAACAATGAGCAGTTCTTC. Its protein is CASSIGLAGGFNNEQFF. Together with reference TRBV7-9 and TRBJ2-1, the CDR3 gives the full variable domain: DTGVSQNPRHKITKRGQNVTFRCDPISEHNRLYWYRQTLGQGPEFLTYFQNEAQLEKSRLLSDRFSAERPKGSFSTLEIQRTEQGDSAMYLCASSIGLAGGFNNEQFFGPGTRLTVL.

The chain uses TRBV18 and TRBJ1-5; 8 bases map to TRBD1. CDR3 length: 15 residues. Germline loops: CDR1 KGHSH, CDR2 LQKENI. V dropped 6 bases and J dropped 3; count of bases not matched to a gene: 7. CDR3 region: CASSGQGGLNQPQHF. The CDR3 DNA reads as TGTGCCAGCTCCGGACAGGGAGGACTCAATCAGCCCCAGCATTTT.

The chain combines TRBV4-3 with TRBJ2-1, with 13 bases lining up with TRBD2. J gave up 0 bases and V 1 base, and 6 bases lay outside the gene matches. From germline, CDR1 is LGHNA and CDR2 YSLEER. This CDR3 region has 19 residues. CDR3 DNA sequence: TGCGCCAGCAGCCAAGCGACTAGCGGGAGGCCTAGCTCCTACAATGAGCAGTTCTTC. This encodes CASSQATSGRPSSYNEQFF.

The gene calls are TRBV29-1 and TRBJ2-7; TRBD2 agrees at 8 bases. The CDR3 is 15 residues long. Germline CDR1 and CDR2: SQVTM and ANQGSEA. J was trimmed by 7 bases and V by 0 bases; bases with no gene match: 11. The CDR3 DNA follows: TGCAGCGTTGAAGAACTTTCGGGAGGGGTCTGGGAGCAGTACTTC. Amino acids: CSVEELSGGVWEQYF.

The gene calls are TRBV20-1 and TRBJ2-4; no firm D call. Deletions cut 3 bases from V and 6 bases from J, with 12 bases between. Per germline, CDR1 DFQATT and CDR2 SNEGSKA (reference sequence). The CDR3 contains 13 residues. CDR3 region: CSASSIVGNIQYF. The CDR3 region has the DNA TGCAGTGCTAGCAGCATCGTGGGAAACATTCAGTACTTC.

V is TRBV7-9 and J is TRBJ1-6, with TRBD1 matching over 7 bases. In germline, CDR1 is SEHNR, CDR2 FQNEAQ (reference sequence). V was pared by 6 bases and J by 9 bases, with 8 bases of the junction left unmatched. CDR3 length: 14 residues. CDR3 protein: CASSPSGGGSPLHF. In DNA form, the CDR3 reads TGTGCCAGCAGTCCGTCAGGGGGAGGTTCACCCCTCCACTTT.

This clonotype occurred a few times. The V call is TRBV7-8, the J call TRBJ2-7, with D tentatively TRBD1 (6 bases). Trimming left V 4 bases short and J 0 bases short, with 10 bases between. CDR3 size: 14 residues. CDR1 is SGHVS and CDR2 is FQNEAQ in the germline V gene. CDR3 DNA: TGTGCCAGCAGCTACAGGGCTCCCTCCTACGAGCAGTACTTC. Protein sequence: CASSYRAPSYEQYF.

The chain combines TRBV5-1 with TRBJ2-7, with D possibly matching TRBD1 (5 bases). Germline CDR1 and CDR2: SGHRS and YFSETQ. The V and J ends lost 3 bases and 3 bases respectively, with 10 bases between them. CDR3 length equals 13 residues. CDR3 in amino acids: CASSSDSNYEQYF. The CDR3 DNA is TGCGCCAGCAGCTCCGACAGTAACTACGAGCAGTACTTC.

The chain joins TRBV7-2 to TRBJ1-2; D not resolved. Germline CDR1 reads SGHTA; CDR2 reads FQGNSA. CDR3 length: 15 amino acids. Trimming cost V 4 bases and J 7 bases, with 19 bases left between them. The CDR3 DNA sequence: TGTGCCAGCAGCTCAATAGCGCCGCGGATTAGTGGCTACACCTTC. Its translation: CASSSIAPRISGYTF.

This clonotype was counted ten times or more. The CDR3, as DNA: TGTGCCAGCAGCCAAGCTCCAGGACGGTCCGGACGCTACGAGCAGTACTTC. It encodes CASSQAPGRSGRYEQYF. J is TRBJ2-7 and V is TRBV3-1, with D hard to call. The CDR3 totals 17 residues. V shed 1 base and J shed 3 bases, with 19 bases lying between them. Germline assignment: CDR1 LGHDT and CDR2 YNNKEL (reference sequence).

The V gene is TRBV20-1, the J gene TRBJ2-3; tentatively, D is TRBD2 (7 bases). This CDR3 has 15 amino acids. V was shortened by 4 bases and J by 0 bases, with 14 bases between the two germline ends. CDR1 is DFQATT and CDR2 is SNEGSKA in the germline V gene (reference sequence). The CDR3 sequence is CSANGGGRSTDTQYF. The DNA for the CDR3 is TGCAGTGCTAATGGGGGCGGGAGAAGCACAGATACGCAGTATTTT.

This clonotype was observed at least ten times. The CDR3 region has the DNA TGTGCCAGCAGCTCCGAGAGGCGGGAGGGTACCGGGGAGCTGTTTTTT. It encodes CASSSERREGTGELFF. This chain links TRBV11-3 with TRBJ2-2; 9 bases map to TRBD2. Per germline, CDR1 SGHNT and CDR2 YENEEA. CDR3 size: 16 residues. V was pared by 4 bases and J by 5 bases, with 8 bases of the junction left unmatched.

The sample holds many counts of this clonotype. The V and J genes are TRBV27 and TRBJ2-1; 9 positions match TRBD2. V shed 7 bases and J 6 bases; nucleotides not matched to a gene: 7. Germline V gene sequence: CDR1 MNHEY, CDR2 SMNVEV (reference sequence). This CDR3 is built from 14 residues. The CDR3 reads CASTLSGRFNEQFF. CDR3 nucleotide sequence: TGTGCCAGCACCCTGAGCGGGAGGTTCAATGAGCAGTTCTTC.

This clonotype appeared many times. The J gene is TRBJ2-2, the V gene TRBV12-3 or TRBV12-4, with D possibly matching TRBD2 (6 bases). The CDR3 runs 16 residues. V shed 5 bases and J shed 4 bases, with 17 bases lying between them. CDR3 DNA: TGTGCCAGCAGTGTTGCTAGCGTACTTGGCACCGGGGAGCTGTTTTTT. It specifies CASSVASVLGTGELFF.

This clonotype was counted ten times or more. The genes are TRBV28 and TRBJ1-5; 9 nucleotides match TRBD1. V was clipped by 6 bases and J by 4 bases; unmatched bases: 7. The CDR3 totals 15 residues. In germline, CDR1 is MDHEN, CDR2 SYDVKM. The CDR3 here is CASSTWTGENQPQHF. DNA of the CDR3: TGTGCCAGCAGCACCTGGACAGGGGAGAATCAGCCCCAGCATTTT. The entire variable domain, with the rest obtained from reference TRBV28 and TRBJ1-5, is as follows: DVKVTQSSRYLVKRTGEKVFLECVQDMDHENMFWYRQDPGLGLRLIYFSYDVKMKEKGDIPEGYSVSREKKERFSLILESASTNQTSMYLCASSTWTGENQPQHFGDGTRLSIL.